This T cell receptor (beta chain) appears in the sequencing data of a study of cytomegalovirus exposure and HLA in healthy donors. As for this clone: Its antigen is undetermined.

Germline CDR1 SGHVS, CDR2 FQNEAQ. This CDR3 region has 14 residues. Trimming pared 5 bases from V and 1 base from J, leaving 12 bases between. The PCR was carried out with 60 Vbeta primers and 13 Jbeta primers. Clones were sequenced by immunoSEQ multiplex PCR, and TCRdb holds only the in-frame ones, with some missing. The sample consists of about 120,000 clones, about 81% of them appearing once. Regarding the study as a whole: In a later analysis, common viral pathogens appeared linked to several of the most significant clusters. Whilst most TCR sequences proved rare, a subset of public TCRs occurred across many donors. It was shown in a later analysis that HLA-associated TCR beta chains were more clonally expanded than other, equally common chains.

Each of the donors was a healthy bone marrow donor. This receptor was taken from a middle-aged man in good health and CMV-seronegative. This rearrangement joins TRBV7-8 to TRBJ2-7; a possible D gene is TRBD2 (5 bases). Sequencing was done on a sample of PBMCs. Written as DNA, the CDR3 is TGTGCCAGCAGCCCGGGATTTGCTTCCTACGAGCAGTACTTC. It codes for CASSPGFASYEQYF.